The source of this TCR beta chain is a study of graft-versus-host responses after intestinal transplantation. Here immunoSEQ multiplex PCR was the method, and the copy in TCRdb shows in-frame clones only, minus some. The table shows around 88,000 clones, with less than 95% occurring only once. For this clone: What it binds is not known.

Germline CDR1 reads SEHNR; CDR2 reads FQNEAQ (reference sequence). V dropped 2 bases and J dropped 0 bases, with 11 bases sitting between them. This CDR3 is built from 16 residues. The TCR comes from a human donor who was the organ donor for an intestinal transplant. The sequences come from unstimulated CD8+ T cells sorted from spleen or lymph node cells, collected before transplant. This chain joins TRBV7-9 and TRBJ2-4; D unclear. CDR3: CASSLTSASAKNIQYF. The CDR3 region has the DNA TGTGCCAGCAGCTTAACGTCAGCCTCAGCCAAAAACATTCAGTACTTC.